These 8 T cell receptor beta chains originate from one sample sequenced in a study of blood T cell repertoires in COVID-19. Sequencing used immunoSEQ multiplex PCR; TCRdb keeps in-frame clones, though not all of them. The sample carries around 400,000 clones, roughly four fifths recorded once. The source material was PBMCs or T cells enriched from blood (not recorded which). These receptors were collected from a woman between 50 and 59 years old who had recovered from COVID-19.

The chain combines TRBV6-2 or TRBV6-3 with TRBJ2-4, with TRBD2 matching over 8 bases. Trimming removed 4 bases from V and 6 bases from J; junction bases left unmatched: 11. CDR3 length: 16 residues. The V gene's germline CDR1 is MNHEY and CDR2 SVGEGT. This CDR3 reads CASSSAGAGAVNIQYF. The CDR3 bases are TGTGCCAGCAGTTCCGCCGGAGCGGGGGCTGTAAACATTCAGTACTTC.

The chain has TRBV29-1 and TRBJ2-3; 12 positions agree with TRBD2. J gave up 6 bases and V 2 bases, and 12 bases lay outside the gene matches. Germline CDR1 SQVTM, CDR2 ANQGSEA. CDR3 length: 17 residues. The CDR3 nucleotides are TGCAGCGTTGAACGTCTTTGGCTAGCGGGAGGGACCGATACGCAGTATTTT. This gives the protein CSVERLWLAGGTDTQYF.

This clone came up a few times. The V gene is TRBV3-1 (or the pseudogene TRBV3-2), the J gene TRBJ2-5, with 11 bases identical to TRBD2. The CDR3 spans 14 residues. Germline V lookup: CDR1 LGHDT, CDR2 YNNKEL (reference sequence). With V trimmed by 4 bases and J by 7 bases, 5 bases remained unmatched. Written as DNA, the CDR3 is TGTGCCAGCAGCCCGGGACTAGCGGCAGGGACCCAGTACTTC. Protein sequence: CASSPGLAAGTQYF.

Points on this clone: The missing conserved phenylalanine or tryptophan at the end of this CDR3 makes a read error likely. No DNA is shown, since the ends of the CDR3 on it are uncertain; the CDR3 is the one TCRdb lists. The J gene is TRBJ2-7, the V gene TRBV5-6; no check of the table's D call, TRBD2, against the DNA was made. The CDR3 totals 10 residues, both ends included. The V gene's germline CDR1 is SGHDT and CDR2 YYEEEE. The CDR3 protein is CASSLGNRSG.

The CDR3 region is CASSRDTQDSPLHF. The CDR3 DNA is TGTGCCAGCAGCCGTGACACCCAGGATTCACCCCTCCACTTT. The chain carries TRBV7-9 and TRBJ1-6; D gene unclear. Germline CDR1 is SEHNR and CDR2 is FQNEAQ (reference sequence). CDR3 length equals 14 residues. Trimming cost V 5 bases and J 8 bases, with 13 bases left between them.

This clone was counted once. One end of the junction does not line up with germline, which may come from a read error. This sequence joins TRBV5-4 and TRBJ2-1; 12 positions match TRBD2. The CDR3 loop spans 14 amino acids. Germline values: CDR1 SGHNT, CDR2 YYREEE (reference sequence). The chain's CDR3 is CASSPETSGGVQVF. DNA of the CDR3: TGTGCCAGCAGCCCGGAGACTAGCGGGGGCGTTCAGGTCTTC.

The chain has TRBV2 and TRBJ2-7; 8 bases are a match to TRBD2. Losses at the gene ends were 4 bases for V and 2 bases for J; bases not matched to a gene: 7. This CDR3 has 15 residues. Per germline, CDR1 SNHLY and CDR2 FYNNEI. This CDR3 reads CASSGSAGGAYEQYF. For the CDR3, the DNA is TGTGCCAGCAGTGGATCCGCGGGGGGAGCCTACGAGCAGTACTTC.

The gene calls are TRBV9 and TRBJ1-4; TRBD1 might be the D (5 bases). Germline-derived CDR1 and CDR2 are SGDLS and YYNGEE. The CDR3 has 16 residues. The germline V and J ends were trimmed by 4 bases and 7 bases, with 20 bases remaining between them. CDR3 coding DNA: TGTGCCAGCAGCCTCACCTCCCAGGGCATTAGTGAAAAACTGTTTTTT. Amino acid sequence: CASSLTSQGISEKLFF.